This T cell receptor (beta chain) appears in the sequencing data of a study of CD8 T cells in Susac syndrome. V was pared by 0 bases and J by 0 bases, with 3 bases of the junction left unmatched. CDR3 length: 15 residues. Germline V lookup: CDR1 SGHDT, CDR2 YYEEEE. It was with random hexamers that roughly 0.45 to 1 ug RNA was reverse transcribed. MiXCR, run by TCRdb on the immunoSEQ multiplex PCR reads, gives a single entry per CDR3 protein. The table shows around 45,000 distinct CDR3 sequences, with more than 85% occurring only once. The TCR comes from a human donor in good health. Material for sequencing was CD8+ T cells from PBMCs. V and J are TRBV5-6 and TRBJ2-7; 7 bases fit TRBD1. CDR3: CASSLGQGDSYEQYF. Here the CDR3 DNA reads TGTGCCAGCAGCTTGGGACAGGGTGACTCCTACGAGCAGTACTTC.